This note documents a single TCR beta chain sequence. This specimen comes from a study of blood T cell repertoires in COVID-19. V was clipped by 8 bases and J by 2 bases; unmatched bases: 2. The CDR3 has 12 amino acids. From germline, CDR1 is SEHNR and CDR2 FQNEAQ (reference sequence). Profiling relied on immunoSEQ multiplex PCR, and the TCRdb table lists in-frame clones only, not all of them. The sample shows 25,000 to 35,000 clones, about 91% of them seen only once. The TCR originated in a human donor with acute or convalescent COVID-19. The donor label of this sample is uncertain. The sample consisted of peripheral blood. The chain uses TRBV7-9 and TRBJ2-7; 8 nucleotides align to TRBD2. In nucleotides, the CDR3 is TGTGCCAGCGGGGGACTAGCCTACGAGCAGTACTTC. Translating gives CASGGLAYEQYF.